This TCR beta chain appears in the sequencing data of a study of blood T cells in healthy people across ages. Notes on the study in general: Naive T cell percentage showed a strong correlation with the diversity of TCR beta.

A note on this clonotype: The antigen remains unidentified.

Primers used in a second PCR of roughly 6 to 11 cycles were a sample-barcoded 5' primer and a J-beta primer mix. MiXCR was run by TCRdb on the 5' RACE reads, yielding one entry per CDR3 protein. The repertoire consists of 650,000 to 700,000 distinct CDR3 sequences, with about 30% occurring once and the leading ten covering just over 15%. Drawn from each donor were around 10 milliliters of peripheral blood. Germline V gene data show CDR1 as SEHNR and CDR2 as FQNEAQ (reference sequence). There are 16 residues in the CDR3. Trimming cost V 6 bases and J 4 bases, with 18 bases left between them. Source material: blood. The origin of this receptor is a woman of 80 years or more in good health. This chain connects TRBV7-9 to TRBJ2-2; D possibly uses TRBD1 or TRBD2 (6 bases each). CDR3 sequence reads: CASSSPGGQGTGELFF. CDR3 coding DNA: TGTGCCAGCAGTAGTCCTGGGGGGCAAGGCACCGGGGAGCTGTTTTTT.